Reported below is one TCR beta chain. In the study's own analysis: How many nucleated cells were present was estimated from reference gene primer amplification. Sequenced by immunoSEQ multiplex PCR; TCRdb stores in-frame clones only, minus some. V and J calls plus clone size are reproduced from that table; the DNA served to infer D and trimming. The table includes some 490,000 clones, about 88% detected once. Germline trimming cut 2 bases from V and 8 bases from J; bases unmatched to any gene: 8. Germline CDR1 and CDR2: SNHLY and FYNNEI. CDR3 size: 15 residues. This specimen comes from a study of blood T cell repertoires in COVID-19. Overall study: Nucleic acid was either cDNA or gDNA, and it came from T cells, B-cell-depleted T cells, or PBMCs.

V is TRBV2 and J is TRBJ1-4; 7 bases are a match to TRBD1. This receptor was taken from an older woman who had recovered from COVID-19. The sample was PBMCs or T cells enriched from blood (not recorded which). CDR3 sequence reads: CASSELSGGDEKLFF. The CDR3, as DNA: TGTGCCAGCAGTGAACTGTCAGGGGGTGACGAAAAACTGTTTTTT.